This TCR beta chain originates from a study of OX40 agonist ivuxolimab in advanced cancers. Study context: Melanoma, hepatocellular carcinoma, head and neck or renal cell cancer occurred in dose-escalation patients. General study results and limits: Some of the nonresponding patients also showed low levels of normalized T-cell clonal expansion.

This clone has more than one count but fewer than ten. Its antigen is unknown. The table came from immunoSEQ multiplex PCR; TCRdb's copy has only in-frame clones and leaves some out. This sample has about 69,000 clones, with about 85% found just once. The source material was CD4+ or CD8+ T cells sorted from blood, sampled in a trial of the OX40 agonist ivuxolimab. This TCR was recovered from an adult with an advanced solid tumor such as melanoma, head and neck, liver or kidney cancer.

CDR3 region: CAISEGGAGETQYF. In DNA form, the CDR3 reads TGTGCCATCAGTGAGGGAGGGGCGGGAGAGACCCAGTACTTC. The J gene is TRBJ2-5, the V gene TRBV10-3; perhaps TRBD2 as D (6 bases). The ends were cut back, 2 bases at V and 4 bases at J, with 11 bases in the middle. Germline V gene sequence: CDR1 ENHRY, CDR2 SYGVKD. The CDR3 runs 14 residues.